This TCR beta chain was identified during a study of Ad26.COV2.S vaccination and SARS-CoV-2 variants. Overall study context: Donor allocation was to the COV1001 Ad26.COV2.S trial arm. Overall study findings and caveats: Researchers cautioned that TCR breadth and depth analyses may have underestimated total T cell responses. Vaccine recipients showed a spike-specific TCR breadth that was higher than in placebo recipients. Marked by substantial breadth, spike-specific CD8+ and CD4+ T cell responses were reportedly seen after vaccination.

Regarding treatment: about 20 received Ad26.COV2.S at low or high dose, single or two shots; about 5 received placebo; per-sample allocation not given. The samples were gathered on day 63 after the first injection of vaccine or placebo. The data were produced by immunoSEQ multiplex PCR, yet TCRdb's version contains in-frame clones alone and is incomplete. The table shows around 450,000 clones, with 90% occurring only once. The CDR3 contains 15 residues. V dropped 2 bases and J dropped 0 bases, with 10 bases sitting between them. The germline V gene has CDR1 MNHEY and CDR2 SVGEGT. Details on this clone: The target antigen is unknown.

Sequenced material: peripheral blood, taken in a trial of Ad26.COV2.S vaccine versus placebo. The chain links TRBV6-2 or TRBV6-3 to TRBJ2-5; D unresolved. The clonotype comes from a person aged 18-60 years who received the Ad26.COV2.S COVID-19 vaccine or a placebo. The CDR3 coding sequence is TGTGCCAGCAGTTACGACGGTCAGTACCAAGAGACCCAGTACTTC. It yields the protein CASSYDGQYQETQYF.